These 19 T cell receptor beta chains share one sample of origin, sequenced in a study of blood T cell repertoires in COVID-19. Assay: immunoSEQ multiplex PCR; the TCRdb copy retains only in-frame clones and omits some. The repertoire has 200,000 or so clones, 70% to 90% of them found once; the top ten carry roughly 2%. Input material: peripheral blood. The receptors originated from a woman between 45 and 60 years old with acute or convalescent COVID-19.

J is TRBJ2-1 and V is TRBV5-1; no definite D call. The CDR3 is 12 residues long. CDR1 SGHRS and CDR2 YFSETQ come from the germline V gene. The ends were cut back, 3 bases at V and 4 bases at J, with 5 bases in the middle. CDR3 loop: CASSYTYNEQFF. Written as DNA, the CDR3 is TGCGCCAGCAGCTACACATACAATGAGCAGTTCTTC.

The chain is built from TRBV29-1 and TRBJ2-7, with TRBD2 identical over 7 bases. The CDR3 is made up of 14 amino acids. Germline assignment: CDR1 SQVTM and CDR2 ANQGSEA. V dropped 3 bases and J dropped 4; count of bases not matched to a gene: 9. For the CDR3, the DNA is TGCAGCGTTGATCCGACGGGGGGAAGGTACGAGCAGTACTTC. Translated, it gives CSVDPTGGRYEQYF.

The chain uses TRBV27 and TRBJ1-1; the D is unclear. Trimming pared 8 bases from V and 1 base from J, leaving 11 bases between. The germline CDR1 and CDR2 sequences are MNHEY and SMNVEV (reference sequence). This CDR3 contains 13 residues. CDR3 sequence reads: CASSEGRNTEAFF. In DNA form, the CDR3 reads TGTGCCAGCTCAGAGGGTAGGAACACTGAAGCTTTCTTT.

V gene TRBV5-1 combines with J gene TRBJ2-5, with 8 bases identical to TRBD2. Trimming at V came to 4 bases and at J to 5 bases, leaving 10 bases not matched to a gene. The germline gives CDR1 SGHRS, CDR2 YFSETQ. CDR3 size: 15 residues. The CDR3 is CASSPGTRIGETQYF. In DNA form, the CDR3 reads TGCGCCAGCAGCCCCGGGACTAGGATCGGGGAGACCCAGTACTTC. The full variable domain, in which reference TRBV5-1 and TRBJ2-5 provide the parts outside the CDR3, is KAGVTQTPRYLIKTRGQQVTLSCSPISGHRSVSWYQQTPGQGLQFLFEYFSETQRNKGNFPGRFSGRQFSNSRSEMNVSTLELGDSALYLCASSPGTRIGETQYFGPGTRLLVL.

V gene TRBV12-5 combines with J gene TRBJ2-2, with D tentatively TRBD1 (5 bases). Germline CDR1 is LGHNT and CDR2 is FRNRAP. The CDR3 consists of 15 residues. The V end was cut by 7 bases, the J end by 2 bases, with 14 bases between. As DNA, the CDR3 is TGTGCTAGTGCACCTTCAGGGATTAACACCGGGGAGCTGTTTTTT. It specifies CASAPSGINTGELFF.

The chain has TRBV7-9 and TRBJ1-3, with 10 bases identical to TRBD1. The trim removed 4 bases at V and 4 bases at J, leaving 4 bases unmatched. Germline CDR1 SEHNR, CDR2 FQNEAQ (reference sequence). The CDR3 totals 15 residues. Written as DNA, the CDR3 is TGTGCCAGCAGCTACGGGACAGGGGTCGGAAACACCATATATTTT. As protein: CASSYGTGVGNTIYF.

The CDR3 region is CASGLAGSEETQYF. CDR3 nucleotide sequence: TGCGCCAGTGGACTAGCGGGGAGTGAAGAGACCCAGTACTTC. This chain joins TRBV10-2 and TRBJ2-5, with 12 bases that match TRBD2. Germline CDR1 WSHSY, CDR2 SAAADI. Trimming cost V 9 bases and J 3 bases; bases outside gene matches: 5. This CDR3 region has 14 residues.

This clone came up a few times. The chain uses TRBV6-6 and TRBJ2-1; tentative D call: TRBD2 (5 bases). The CDR3 spans 16 residues. With 5 bases removed from V and 3 bases from J, the gap between germline ends came to 17 bases. Germline values: CDR1 MNHNY, CDR2 SVGAGI (reference sequence). The CDR3 loop reads CASSPYKGEDYNEQFF. In DNA form, the CDR3 reads TGTGCCAGCAGTCCCTATAAGGGAGAGGACTACAATGAGCAGTTCTTC.

The V call is TRBV4-2, the J call TRBJ1-1, with TRBD1 matching over 7 bases. Germline CDR1 LGHNA, CDR2 YNFKEQ. J gave up 1 base and V 1 base, and 6 bases lay outside the gene matches. The CDR3 loop spans 16 amino acids. The CDR3 sequence: CASSQGPGGTNTEAFF. Written as DNA, the CDR3 is TGTGCCAGCAGCCAAGGACCAGGGGGTACGAACACTGAAGCTTTCTTT.

J is TRBJ1-4 and V is TRBV2; no definite D call. CDR3 size: 14 residues. Trimming removed 5 bases at V and 5 bases at J, with 12 bases between. Germline assignment: CDR1 SNHLY and CDR2 FYNNEI. CDR3 amino acids: CASSFLRENEKLFF. The CDR3 bases are TGTGCCAGCAGTTTTTTGAGGGAAAATGAAAAACTGTTTTTT.

This clone was picked up one time. The CDR3, as DNA: TGTGCCAGCGCTCCGGGACACAGGCAAGGGGACATATATTTT. Its translation: CASAPGHRQGDIYF. The chain employs TRBV6-5 and TRBJ1-3; D is possibly TRBD1 (6 bases). This CDR3 region has 14 residues. Trimming took 8 bases from V and 12 from J, leaving 23 bases between them. Germline V gene data show CDR1 as MNHEY and CDR2 as SVGAGI.

This clone was counted between two and nine times. This chain joins TRBV2 and TRBJ2-7; perhaps TRBD1 as D (5 bases). From germline, CDR1 is SNHLY and CDR2 FYNNEI. Deletions cut 2 bases from V and 6 bases from J, with 11 bases between. The CDR3 is 13 amino acids. For the CDR3, the DNA is TGTGCCAGCAGTGAACAGGGCCCTAGCGAGCAGTACTTC. Translating gives CASSEQGPSEQYF.

This clone was seen only a few times. This sequence joins TRBV19 and TRBJ1-6, with D possibly being TRBD1 (6 bases). V lost 1 base and J lost 7, with 11 bases in between. This CDR3 has 15 residues. The germline V gene encodes CDR1 LNHDA and CDR2 SQIVND (reference sequence). CDR3 DNA: TGTGCCAGTAGTATAGGGGGGACACCGAATTCACCCCTCCACTTT. Translation gives CASSIGGTPNSPLHF.

The chain links TRBV30 to TRBJ1-6, with 7 bases aligning to TRBD1. The CDR3 has 13 amino acids. The V and J ends lost 5 bases and 10 bases, in that order; junction bases with no gene match: 8. Germline V gene data show CDR1 as GTSNPN and CDR2 as SVGIG (reference sequence). The CDR3 DNA follows: TGTGCCTGGGCCGACAGGGTGCGATCACCCCTCCACTTT. It is translated as CAWADRVRSPLHF.

This clone has just one count. The rearrangement links TRBV7-3 to TRBJ2-5; 10 nucleotides line up with TRBD2. V trimming: 2 bases; J trimming: 2 bases; junction bases outside the gene matches: 2. The CDR3 is 15 residues long. Germline CDR1 is SGHTA and CDR2 is FQGTGA. In nucleotides, the CDR3 is TGTGCCAGCAGCTTATCTAGCGGGGGTCAAGAGACCCAGTACTTC. As protein: CASSLSSGGQETQYF.

V usage is TRBV10-3 and J usage is TRBJ1-1; D perhaps matches TRBD1 (5 bases). V lost 8 bases and J lost 0, with 7 bases in between. The germline CDR1 and CDR2 sequences are ENHRY and SYGVKD. The CDR3 is 12 amino acids. CDR3 in amino acids: CAIGQMNTEAFF. CDR3 in DNA: TGTGCCATCGGACAAATGAACACTGAAGCTTTCTTT.

This clone was detected only a few times. The chain is built from TRBV4-1 and TRBJ1-3; D gene uncertain. This CDR3 region has 17 residues. Germline V gives CDR1 MGHRA, CDR2 YSYEKL. The ends were cut back, 0 bases at V and 8 bases at J, with 20 bases in the middle. CDR3 amino acids: CASSQDPQRAPRDTIYF. CDR3 in DNA: TGCGCCAGCAGCCAAGACCCGCAGAGGGCCCCGAGGGACACCATATATTTT.

V and J are TRBV19 and TRBJ2-1; tentatively, D is TRBD1 (5 bases). Trimming shortened V by 3 bases and J by 4 bases, and 10 bases separated the two germline ends. This CDR3 comprises 14 residues. CDR1 is LNHDA and CDR2 is SQIVND in the germline V gene (reference sequence). The CDR3 protein is CASSIPGSYNEQFF. Here the CDR3 DNA reads TGTGCCAGTAGTATCCCAGGGTCGTACAATGAGCAGTTCTTC.

The chain couples TRBV7-2 to TRBJ1-4, with 8 positions matching TRBD1. In germline, CDR1 is SGHTA, CDR2 FQGNSA. The CDR3 is made up of 15 amino acids. With 6 bases clipped from V and 7 bases from J, the junction kept 10 bases outside the gene matches. This CDR3 reads CASSRFQGASEKLFF. The CDR3 DNA reads as TGTGCCAGCAGTCGGTTTCAGGGGGCCTCTGAAAAACTGTTTTTT.